The clone carrying this TCR beta chain was counted at least ten times. The data were obtained in a study of T-cell reconstitution after alpha-beta-depleted transplantation in children. This sample's TCRbeta library carried unique molecular identifier barcodes. Each CDR3 protein is one row after TCRdb ran MiXCR on the PCR reads. The table lists about 230,000 distinct CDR3 sequences, about 9.6% of them singletons. The V gene's germline CDR1 is SGHNT and CDR2 YYREEE (reference sequence). The CDR3 contains 13 residues. V was trimmed by 0 bases and J by 6 bases, leaving 7 bases between them. The input for sequencing was PBMCs from the stem cell graft donor, taken from the stem cell graft. The V call is TRBV5-4, the J call TRBJ2-1; unclear D gene. The sequence was collected from a human donor who donated a stem cell graft to a child with SCID. CDR3 sequence: CASSLVAVNEQFF. For the CDR3, the DNA is TGTGCCAGCAGCTTGGTGGCGGTCAATGAGCAGTTCTTC.